This T cell receptor (beta chain) was recorded in a study of CDR3 diversity in severe acne. CDR1 and CDR2 from the germline V gene are SQVTM and ANQGSEA. CDR3 length equals 14 residues. Between the trimmed V and J ends, which lost 1 base and 1 base, there was a span of 10 bases. This clonotype has a count of ten or more. One entry per CDR3 protein results from TCRdb running MiXCR on the PCR reads. The table includes more than 85,000 distinct CDR3 sequences, 45% to 55% detected once. The origin of this receptor is a male donor in good health, serving as a control. The chain uses TRBV29-1 and TRBJ1-1; D gene ambiguous. The sequenced sample consisted of blood. The CDR3 nucleotides are TGCAGCGTTGAAGGGCGGCAGGCGAACACTGAAGCTTTCTTT. This codes for CSVEGRQANTEAFF. Using reference TRBV29-1 and TRBJ1-1 for the parts outside the CDR3, the full variable domain is SAVISQKPSRDICQRGTSLTIQCQVDSQVTMMFWYRQQPGQSLTLIATANQGSEATYESGFVIDKFPISRPNLTFSTLTVSNMSPEDSSIYLCSVEGRQANTEAFFGQGTRLTVV.